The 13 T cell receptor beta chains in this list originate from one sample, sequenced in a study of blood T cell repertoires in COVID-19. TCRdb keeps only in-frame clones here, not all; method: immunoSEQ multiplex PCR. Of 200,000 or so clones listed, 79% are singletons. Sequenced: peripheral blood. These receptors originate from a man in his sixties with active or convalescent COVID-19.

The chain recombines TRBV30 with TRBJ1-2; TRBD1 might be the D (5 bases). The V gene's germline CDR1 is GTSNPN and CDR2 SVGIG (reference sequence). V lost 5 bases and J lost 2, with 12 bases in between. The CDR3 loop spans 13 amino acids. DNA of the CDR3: TGTGCCTGGGTTCGGGACTCCAACTATGGCTACACCTTC. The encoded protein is CAWVRDSNYGYTF.

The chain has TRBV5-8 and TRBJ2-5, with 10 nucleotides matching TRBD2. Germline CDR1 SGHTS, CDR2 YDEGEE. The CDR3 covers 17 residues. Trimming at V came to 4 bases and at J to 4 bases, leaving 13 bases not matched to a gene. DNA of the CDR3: TGTGCCAGCAGCAGCGGACTAGCGGCTCTCTCGGTAGAGACCCAGTACTTC. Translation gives CASSSGLAALSVETQYF.

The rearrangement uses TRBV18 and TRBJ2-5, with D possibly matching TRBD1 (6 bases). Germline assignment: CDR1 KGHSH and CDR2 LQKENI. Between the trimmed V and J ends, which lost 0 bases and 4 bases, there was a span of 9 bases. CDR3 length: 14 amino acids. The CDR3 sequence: CASSPPTGPETQYF. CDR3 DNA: TGTGCCAGCTCACCACCAACAGGGCCAGAGACCCAGTACTTC.

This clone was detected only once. The CDR3 spells CASSLFISNQPQHF. In DNA, the CDR3 is TGCGCCAGCAGCCTGTTTATTAGCAATCAGCCCCAGCATTTT. The rearrangement joins TRBV4-3 to TRBJ1-5; D gene uncertain. The CDR3 has 14 residues. Germline values: CDR1 LGHNA, CDR2 YSLEER. Trimming pared 4 bases from V and 0 bases from J, leaving 7 bases between.

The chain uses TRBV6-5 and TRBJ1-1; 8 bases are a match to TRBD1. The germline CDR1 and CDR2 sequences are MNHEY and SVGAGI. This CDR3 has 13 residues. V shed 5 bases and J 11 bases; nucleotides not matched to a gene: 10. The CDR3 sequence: CASSRGQGMDAFF. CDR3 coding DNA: TGTGCCAGCAGTCGAGGACAGGGTATGGACGCTTTCTTT.

Written as DNA, the CDR3 is TGTGCCACCAGTGATTTACAGACACGGACTGGTGAAAGCTCCTACGAGCAGTACTTC. Translation gives CATSDLQTRTGESSYEQYF. The genes are TRBV24-1 and TRBJ2-7, with D possibly TRBD2 on 5 matching bases. V gave up 1 base and J gave up 0 bases, with 21 bases separating them. CDR1 is KGHDR and CDR2 is SFDVKD in the germline V gene. This CDR3 comprises 19 residues.

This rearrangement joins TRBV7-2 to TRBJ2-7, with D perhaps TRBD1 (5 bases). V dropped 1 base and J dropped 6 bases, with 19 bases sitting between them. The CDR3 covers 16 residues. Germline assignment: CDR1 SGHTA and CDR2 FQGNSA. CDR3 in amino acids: CASSLGPRRQTSEQYF. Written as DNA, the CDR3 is TGTGCCAGCAGCTTAGGTCCCCGCCGACAGACCTCCGAGCAGTACTTC.

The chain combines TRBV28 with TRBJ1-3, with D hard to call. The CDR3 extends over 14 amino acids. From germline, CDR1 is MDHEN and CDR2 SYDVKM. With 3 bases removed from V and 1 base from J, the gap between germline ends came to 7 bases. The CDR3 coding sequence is TGTGCCAGCAGTTTTCGGGAATCTGGAAACACCATATATTTT. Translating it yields CASSFRESGNTIYF.

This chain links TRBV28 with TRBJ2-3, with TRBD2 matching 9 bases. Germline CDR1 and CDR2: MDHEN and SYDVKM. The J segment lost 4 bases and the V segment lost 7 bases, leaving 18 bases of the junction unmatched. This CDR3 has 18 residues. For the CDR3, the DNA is TGTGCCAGCACTATAGCGGGAGCCCACACCTCGAACCCAGATACGCAGTATTTT. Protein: CASTIAGAHTSNPDTQYF.

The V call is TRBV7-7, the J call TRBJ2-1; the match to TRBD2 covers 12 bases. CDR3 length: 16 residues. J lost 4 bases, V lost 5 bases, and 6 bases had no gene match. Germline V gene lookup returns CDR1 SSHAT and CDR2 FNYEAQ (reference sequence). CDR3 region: CASSPITSGGYNEQFF. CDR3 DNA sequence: TGTGCCAGCAGCCCAATTACTAGCGGGGGGTACAATGAGCAGTTCTTC.

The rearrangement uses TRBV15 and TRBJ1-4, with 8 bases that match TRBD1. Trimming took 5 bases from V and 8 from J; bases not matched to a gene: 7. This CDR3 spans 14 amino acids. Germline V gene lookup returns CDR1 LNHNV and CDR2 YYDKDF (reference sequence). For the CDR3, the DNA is TGTGCCACCAGCTTCGACAGGGGTAACGAAAAACTGTTTTTT. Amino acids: CATSFDRGNEKLFF.

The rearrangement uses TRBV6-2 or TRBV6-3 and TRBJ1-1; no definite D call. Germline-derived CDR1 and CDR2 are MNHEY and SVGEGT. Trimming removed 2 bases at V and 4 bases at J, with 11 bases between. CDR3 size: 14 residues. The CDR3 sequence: CASSYEGGGTEAFF. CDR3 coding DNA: TGTGCCAGCAGTTACGAGGGTGGAGGCACTGAAGCTTTCTTT.

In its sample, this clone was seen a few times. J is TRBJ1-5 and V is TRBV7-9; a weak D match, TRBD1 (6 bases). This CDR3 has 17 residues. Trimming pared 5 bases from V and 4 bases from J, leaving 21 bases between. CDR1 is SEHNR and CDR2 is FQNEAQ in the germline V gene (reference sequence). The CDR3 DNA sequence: TGTGCCAGCAGCAATTCACTGGGACAATGGGGTAATCAGCCCCAGCATTTT. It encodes CASSNSLGQWGNQPQHF.